This T cell receptor beta chain was sequenced in a study of response to subunit inactivated influenza vaccine. One entry per CDR3 protein, called by TCRdb with MiXCR from the RT-PCR reads. Among about 500,000 distinct CDR3 sequences listed, about 7.2% were seen once. Regarding the study as a whole: Few new T cells, the authors suggested, are recruited by each seasonal influenza vaccination.

Per the germline V gene, CDR1 is SGHAT and CDR2 is FQDESV (reference sequence). The CDR3 is 14 residues long. V gave up 5 bases and J gave up 9 bases; unmatched junction bases: 3. This clonotype was detected ten times or more. No antigen is known for it. The specimen was PBMCs from blood, collected around 25 months after vaccination. The TCR was taken from a man between 50 and 69 years old who received an inactivated influenza vaccine. V and J are TRBV11-1 and TRBJ2-1; 14 nucleotides agree with TRBD2. CDR3 amino acids: CASSLGLAGAEQFF. CDR3 coding DNA: TGTGCCAGCAGCCTGGGACTAGCGGGAGCTGAGCAGTTCTTC. Complete variable domain (other parts from reference TRBV11-1 and TRBJ2-1): EAEVAQSPRYKITEKSQAVAFWCDPISGHATLYWYRQILGQGPELLVQFQDESVVDDSQLPKDRFSAERLKGVDSTLKIQPAELGDSAMYLCASSLGLAGAEQFFGPGTRLTVL.